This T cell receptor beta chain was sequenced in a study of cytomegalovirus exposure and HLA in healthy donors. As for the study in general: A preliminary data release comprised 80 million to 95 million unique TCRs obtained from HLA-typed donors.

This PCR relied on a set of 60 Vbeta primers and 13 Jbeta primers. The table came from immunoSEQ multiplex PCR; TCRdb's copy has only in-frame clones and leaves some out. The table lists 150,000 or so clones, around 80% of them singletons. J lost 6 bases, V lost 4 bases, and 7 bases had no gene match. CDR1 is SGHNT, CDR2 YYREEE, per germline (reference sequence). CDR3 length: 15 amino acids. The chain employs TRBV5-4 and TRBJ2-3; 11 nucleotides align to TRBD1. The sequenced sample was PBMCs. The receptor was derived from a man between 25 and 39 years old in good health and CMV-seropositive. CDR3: CASSQRTGGSDTQYF. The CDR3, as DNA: TGTGCCAGCAGCCAACGGACAGGGGGCTCGGATACGCAGTATTTT.